This T cell receptor (beta chain) was sequenced for a study of radiation and T cells in renal cell carcinoma. Study-level findings and limits: Compared with controls, irradiated tumors had more, larger dominant CDR3 motifs. Irradiated tumors had higher TCR clonality than control tumors. Sampling covered only around 1 g of each tumor.

The data were produced by immunoSEQ multiplex PCR, yet TCRdb's version contains in-frame clones alone and is incomplete. The sample contains approximately 25,000 clones, over 50% of which appear only once. From germline, CDR1 is LNHDA and CDR2 SQIVND (reference sequence). There are 14 residues in the CDR3. V lost 7 bases, J lost 4 bases, and 4 bases stayed unmatched. This clone is a singleton in its sample. The antigen is undetermined. Treatment here: treatment-naive control, cytoreductive nephrectomy. Control tumors came from treatment-naive patients without prior radiation. This material consisted of tumor tissue, taken from a patient whose treatment was nephrectomy without radiotherapy. The clonotype originates from a human donor with renal cell carcinoma. The chain joins TRBV19 to TRBJ2-1; the match to TRBD2 covers 10 bases. The CDR3 reads CASKLAGLYNEQFF. CDR3 coding DNA: TGTGCCAGTAAACTAGCGGGGCTTTACAATGAGCAGTTCTTC.